Listed here are 22 T cell receptor beta chains from one sample, sequenced in a study of cytomegalovirus exposure and HLA in healthy donors. The PCR contained 60 Vbeta and 13 Jbeta primers. Some clones are missing from TCRdb's copy, which holds only in-frame ones; the method was immunoSEQ multiplex PCR. The data contain some 110,000 clones, about 79% of them singletons. The sample was PBMCs. These receptors were obtained from a woman aged 18-29 years in good health and CMV-seropositive.

V usage is TRBV4-2 and J usage is TRBJ2-1; 8 positions agree with TRBD2. Germline CDR1 LGHNA, CDR2 YNFKEQ. The junction had 7 bases not matched to a gene; V was cut back by 2 bases and J by 4 bases. CDR3 length: 16 amino acids. CDR3 residues: CASSQRLREEYNEQFF. The CDR3 DNA follows: TGTGCCAGCAGCCAACGGTTGCGGGAGGAATACAATGAGCAGTTCTTC.

This CDR3 reads CASSEALEHGYTF. The CDR3 DNA reads as TGTGCCAGCAGTGAAGCCCTGGAGCATGGCTACACCTTC. This chain links TRBV6-1 with TRBJ1-2; D gene uncertain. Germline V gene data show CDR1 as MNHNS and CDR2 as SASEGT. There are 13 residues in the CDR3. Trimming took off 0 bases at V and 6 bases at J, with 8 bases between the two ends.

This clone was seen a handful of times. This chain joins TRBV30 and TRBJ1-1, with 9 positions matching TRBD1. CDR1 GTSNPN and CDR2 SVGIG come from the germline V gene (reference sequence). The CDR3 has 14 amino acids. With 4 bases clipped from V and 5 bases from J, the junction kept 8 bases outside the gene matches. The CDR3 reads CAWTPGQGYTEAFF. In nucleotides, the CDR3 is TGTGCCTGGACCCCGGGACAGGGATATACTGAAGCTTTCTTT. The complete variable domain, with remaining parts taken from reference TRBV30 and TRBJ1-1, reads SQTIHQWPATLVQPVGSPLSLECTVEGTSNPNLYWYRQAAGRGLQLLFYSVGIGQISSEVPQNLSASRPQDRQFILSSKKLLLSDSGFYLCAWTPGQGYTEAFFGQGTRLTVV.

This clone has just a few counts. The sample contains more than one DNA sequence encoding this CDR3. The chain uses TRBV9 and TRBJ1-1; TRBD1 is a possible D gene (5 bases). In germline, CDR1 is SGDLS, CDR2 YYNGEE. Trimming left V 0 bases short and J 5 bases short, with 8 bases between. The CDR3 covers 13 residues. CDR3 bases: TGTGCCAGCAGCGTAGGGGGGAGGACTGAAGCTTTCTTT. As protein: CASSVGGRTEAFF.

The chain links TRBV7-6 to TRBJ1-2; weak D call: TRBD1 (6 bases). This CDR3 has 13 residues. V was trimmed by 5 bases and J by 8 bases, leaving 15 bases between them. CDR1 is SGHVS, CDR2 FNYEAQ, per germline. This chain's CDR3 is CASSLRGGGGYTF. As DNA, the CDR3 is TGTGCCAGCAGCCTCCGAGGGGGGGGAGGCTACACCTTC.

This clone was found a few times. Here the CDR3 reads CASRLAGDGELFF. For the CDR3, the DNA is TGTGCCAGCCGACTAGCGGGAGACGGGGAGCTGTTTTTT. The V call is TRBV2, the J call TRBJ2-2; 12 positions agree with TRBD2. J gave up 7 bases and V 8 bases, and 2 bases lay outside the gene matches. The germline gives CDR1 SNHLY, CDR2 FYNNEI. The CDR3 has 13 residues.

The chain employs TRBV7-3 and TRBJ2-1, with 10 bases matching TRBD2. Trimming cost V 3 bases and J 13 bases; bases outside gene matches: 3. Germline V gene lookup returns CDR1 SGHTA and CDR2 FQGTGA. CDR3 length: 12 residues. The CDR3 DNA is TGTGCCAGCAGCTTCCTAGCGGGAGAACAGTTCTTC. Translated: CASSFLAGEQFF.

This sequence joins TRBV7-9 and TRBJ2-1; D is unresolved. The CDR3 totals 12 residues. Germline V gene lookup returns CDR1 SEHNR and CDR2 FQNEAQ (reference sequence). With 4 bases removed from V and 3 bases from J, the gap between germline ends came to 4 bases. The CDR3 here is CASSSFYNEQFF. As DNA, the CDR3 is TGTGCCAGCAGCTCCTTCTACAATGAGCAGTTCTTC.

The J gene is TRBJ2-2, the V gene TRBV5-8; 10 nucleotides match TRBD2. The CDR3 runs to 14 residues. In germline, CDR1 is SGHTS, CDR2 YDEGEE. V lost 6 bases, J lost 6 bases, and 5 bases stayed unmatched. The CDR3 nucleotides read TGTGCCAGCAACCTAGCGGGAGTGGCCGGGGAGCTGTTTTTT. This gives the protein CASNLAGVAGELFF.

V usage is TRBV6-6 and J usage is TRBJ1-5, with unresolved D. The CDR3 runs 14 residues. The germline V gene has CDR1 MNHNY and CDR2 SVGAGI (reference sequence). Trimming pared 2 bases from V and 7 bases from J, leaving 12 bases between. The CDR3 loop reads CASSYVRFGQPQHF. CDR3 DNA sequence: TGTGCCAGCAGTTACGTCAGGTTTGGGCAGCCCCAGCATTTT.

Remarks on this clone: The germline gene is not matched at one end of the junction; a read error may be the cause. This rearrangement joins TRBV7-7 to TRBJ2-7, with 9 bases matching TRBD1. CDR1 and CDR2 (germline): SSHAT, FNYEAQ (reference sequence). The CDR3 extends over 13 amino acids. The CDR3 loop is CASSSWTGDEQYF. CDR3 in DNA: TGTGCTAGCAGCTCCTGGACAGGGGACGAGCAGTACTTC.

The rearrangement uses TRBV6-5 and TRBJ1-3; unclear D gene. Trimming removed 2 bases at V and 3 bases at J, with 11 bases between. CDR3 length equals 15 residues. CDR1 and CDR2 (germline): MNHEY, SVGAGI. The CDR3 nucleotides are TGTGCCAGCAGTTACACCGGGATCAATGGAAACACCATATATTTT. Translated: CASSYTGINGNTIYF.

The chain employs TRBV9 and TRBJ2-3, with TRBD1 as a possible D gene (5 bases). The CDR3 is 14 residues long. Germline CDR1 is SGDLS and CDR2 is YYNGEE. Deletions cut 3 bases from V and 6 bases from J, with 14 bases between. For the CDR3, the DNA is TGTGCCAGCAGCGGTGGACAACGACGGGATACGCAGTATTTT. Translating it yields CASSGGQRRDTQYF.

In this sample, this clone turned up once. V usage is TRBV9 and J usage is TRBJ2-5, with 10 positions matching TRBD2. Germline CDR1 and CDR2: SGDLS and YYNGEE. The J segment lost 4 bases and the V segment lost 0 bases, leaving 6 bases of the junction unmatched. The CDR3 runs to 16 residues. For the CDR3, the DNA is TGTGCCAGCAGCGTAGTCGGGTCTAGCGGGAGAGAGACCCAGTACTTC. Amino acid sequence: CASSVVGSSGRETQYF.

The gene calls are TRBV30 and TRBJ1-5; D is unclear. CDR3 length equals 13 residues. Germline values: CDR1 GTSNPN, CDR2 SVGIG (reference sequence). V lost 0 bases and J lost 6, with 9 bases in between. As DNA, the CDR3 is TGTGCCTGGAGTGTAACAGAATTTCAGCCCCAGCATTTT. This gives the protein CAWSVTEFQPQHF.

This clone was recorded only once. J is TRBJ1-1 and V is TRBV28; D uncertain. The V and J ends lost 7 bases and 7 bases respectively, with 13 bases between them. Germline CDR1 is MDHEN and CDR2 is SYDVKM. The CDR3 has 12 residues. CDR3 nucleotide sequence: TGTGCCAGCACCCGCTATCCGGGTGAAGCTTTCTTT. Protein product: CASTRYPGEAFF.

V is TRBV13 and J is TRBJ2-7; 15 bases match TRBD2. CDR1 is PRHDT, CDR2 FYEKMQ, per germline (reference sequence). V shed 5 bases and J 2 bases; nucleotides not matched to a gene: 7. This CDR3 has 17 amino acids. CDR3 sequence reads: CASSLGTSGRLTYEQYF. DNA for the CDR3: TGTGCCAGCAGCCTCGGGACTAGCGGGAGGCTCACCTACGAGCAGTACTTC.

The CDR3 coding sequence is TGTGCCAGCAGCCAAGAGGTATTGTATGGCTACACCTTC. It specifies CASSQEVLYGYTF. V and J are TRBV5-4 and TRBJ1-2; D not certain. V was pared by 4 bases and J by 5 bases, with 12 bases between. The CDR3 consists of 13 residues. Germline V gives CDR1 SGHNT, CDR2 YYREEE (reference sequence).

J is TRBJ1-2 and V is TRBV27; possibly TRBD1 for D (6 bases). Germline CDR1 and CDR2: MNHEY and SMNVEV (reference sequence). CDR3 size: 13 residues. V gave up 5 bases and J gave up 8 bases, with 15 bases separating them. The CDR3 loop is CASSPGAKGGYTF. The CDR3 nucleotides read TGTGCCAGCAGTCCAGGGGCAAAGGGAGGCTACACCTTC.

The V call is TRBV2, the J call TRBJ1-5, with TRBD1 matching over 9 bases. V lost 7 bases to trimming and J lost 7 bases; unmatched junction nucleotides: 8. CDR3 length: 14 residues. CDR1 and CDR2 (germline): SNHLY, FYNNEI. CDR3 sequence: CASTGTGNGQPQHF. The CDR3, as DNA: TGTGCCAGCACCGGGACAGGGAACGGGCAGCCCCAGCATTTT.

As regards this clone: The same CDR3 also results from other DNA sequences found in this sample. The chain links TRBV5-1 to TRBJ2-3; 12 bases agree with TRBD2. CDR1 and CDR2 (germline): SGHRS, YFSETQ. This CDR3 is 16 amino acids long. V dropped 3 bases and J dropped 1; count of bases not matched to a gene: 3. The CDR3 reads CASSSGTSGRTDTQYF. The CDR3 coding sequence is TGCGCCAGCAGCTCTGGGACTAGCGGGCGCACAGATACGCAGTATTTT.

The chain recombines TRBV6-5 with TRBJ1-4; D remains ambiguous. This CDR3 spans 15 amino acids. Per the germline V gene, CDR1 is MNHEY and CDR2 is SVGAGI. Trimming removed 4 bases at V and 1 base at J, with 10 bases between. The CDR3 coding sequence is TGTGCCAGCAGTTTCAAGGGAGGAACTAATGAAAAACTGTTTTTT. Translating it yields CASSFKGGTNEKLFF.